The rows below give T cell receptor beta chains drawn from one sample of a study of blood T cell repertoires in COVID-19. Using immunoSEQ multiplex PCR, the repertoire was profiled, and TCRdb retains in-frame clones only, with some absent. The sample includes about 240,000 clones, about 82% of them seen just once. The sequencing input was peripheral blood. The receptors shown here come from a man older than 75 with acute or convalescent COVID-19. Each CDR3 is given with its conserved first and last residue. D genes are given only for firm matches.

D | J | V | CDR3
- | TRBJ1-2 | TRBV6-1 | CASSEGQVYGYTF
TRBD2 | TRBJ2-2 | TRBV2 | CASSALAGGPSGTGELFF
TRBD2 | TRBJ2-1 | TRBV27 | CASTGGGTIFRMSEQFF
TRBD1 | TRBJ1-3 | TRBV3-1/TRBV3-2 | CASSQLGPGQGNTIYF
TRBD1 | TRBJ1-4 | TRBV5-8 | CASSWTGSGEKLFF
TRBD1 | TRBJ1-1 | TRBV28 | CASSQTGAWSTEAFF
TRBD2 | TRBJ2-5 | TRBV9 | CASSVGAGDTRETQYF
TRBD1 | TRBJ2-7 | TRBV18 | CASSGQGGYEQYF
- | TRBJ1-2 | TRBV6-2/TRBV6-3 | CASSQDRFGGYTF
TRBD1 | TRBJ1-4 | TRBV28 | CASGDSVNEKLFF
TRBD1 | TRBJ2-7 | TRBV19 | CASSVGQGRYEQYF
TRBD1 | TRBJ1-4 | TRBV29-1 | CSVRDRPATNEKLFF
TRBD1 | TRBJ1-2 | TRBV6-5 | CASSYPGQAASYGYTF
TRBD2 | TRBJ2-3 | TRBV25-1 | CASSEYGLATDTQYF
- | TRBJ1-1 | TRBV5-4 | CASSFESTTANTEAFF
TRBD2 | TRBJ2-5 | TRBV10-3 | CASGAGGPQETQYF
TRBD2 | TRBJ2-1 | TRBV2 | CASTSGTSGGPSSYNEQFF
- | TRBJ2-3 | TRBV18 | CASSPASGTGRGTQYF
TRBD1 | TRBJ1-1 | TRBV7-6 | CASSLAGTGVASTEAFF
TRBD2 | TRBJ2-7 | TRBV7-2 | CASSPPSGSYEQYF